Described below is a single T cell receptor beta chain sequence and its context. The germline V gene encodes CDR1 GTSNPN and CDR2 SVGIG (reference sequence). The CDR3 covers 13 residues. V lost 4 bases, J lost 10 bases, and 16 bases lay in between. The entry originates in a study of early T cells in non-severe SARS-CoV-2 infection. Unique molecular identifier tags were affixed to discrete cDNA molecules. TCRdb re-analysed the 5' RACE reads in MiXCR, keeping a single row per CDR3 protein. The sample has 55,000 to 70,000 distinct CDR3 sequences, over 5% seen once. Sequencing was performed on whole blood. This clonotype was sampled from an adult who was a healthcare worker with PCR-confirmed SARS-CoV-2 infection or an uninfected control (not recorded which). This sequence joins TRBV30 and TRBJ1-4; TRBD1 is a possible D gene (5 bases). The CDR3 coding sequence is TGTGCCTGGACCCACGGGGCAGGTGGAAAACTGTTTTTT. This gives the protein CAWTHGAGGKLFF.